This TCR beta chain was sequenced during a study of CD8 T cells in Susac syndrome. Germline values: CDR1 MNHNS, CDR2 SASEGT. The ends were cut back, 0 bases at V and 2 bases at J, with 5 bases in the middle. The CDR3 is 14 amino acids. The authors sequenced TCR beta from blood CD8+ and CD4+ T cells. After extraction with the RNeasy kit, about 0.45 to 1 ug of the RNA was reverse transcribed using random hexamers. TCRdb called the immunoSEQ multiplex PCR reads again in MiXCR, with one record for every CDR3 protein. The top ten clones hold roughly 0.099% of a sample with more than 85,000 distinct CDR3 sequences, roughly 95% of them seen once.

The V call is TRBV6-1, the J call TRBJ1-5; D gene unclear. The TCR was taken from a human donor in good health. The sequencing input was CD4+ T cells from PBMCs. The DNA for the CDR3 is TGTGCCAGCAGTGAAGCTCAGCGCAATCAGCCCCAGCATTTT. As protein: CASSEAQRNQPQHF.